This T cell receptor (beta chain) was recorded in a study of molecular identifiers for immune sequencing clone quantification. Study-level points and caveats: Jurkat TCR RNA spiked in from one cell (amid roughly 970,000 naive cells) was reportedly detectable. Clones of above 20 RNA copies carried over 99% of effector molecules; in naive cells they carried under 1%.

Methods described previously were used for bulk TCR libraries, and listed TCR primers were applied. TCRdb fed the PCR reads into MiXCR, producing one record per CDR3 protein. The data contain 250,000 to 350,000 distinct CDR3 sequences, 20% to 25% of them singletons. Points on this clonotype: Its target is unknown. A much bigger clone sits one base away, suggesting this may be a read error.

Sorting isolated naive CD8 T cells as CD8+CD4-CCR7+CD45RA+ events. The sequenced sample was naive CD8+ T cells from blood, with Jurkat cell RNA spiked in. Subset meaning: FACS-sorted CD8+CD4-CCR7+CD45RA+ naive T cells. This clonotype originated in a human donor in good health. Some libraries in this study had Jurkat cell RNA spiked in.

The CDR3 DNA reads as TGTGTCAGCAGTACCATGGATGGGGACAACTACGAGCAGTACTTC. Translation gives CVSSTMDGDNYEQYF. The gene calls are TRBV12-3 or TRBV12-4 and TRBJ2-7; D may be TRBD1 (6 bases). This CDR3 spans 15 amino acids.